The rows below give T cell receptor beta chains drawn from one sample of a study of T cell responses to AZD1222 COVID-19 vaccine. TCRdb's table, derived via immunoSEQ multiplex PCR, lists solely in-frame clones and lacks some. The table shows 100,000 to 150,000 clones, with under 85% occurring only once. The input for sequencing was peripheral blood, taken on day 0 of AZD1222 vaccination. The receptors stem from an adult in good health. The CDR3 runs from the conserved cysteine through the conserved F or W. Each record gives: D gene, J gene, V gene, clone size, CDR3 DNA, CDR3 protein. A D gene is named only where the DNA matches it firmly. Clone size is not always given. Where it is, it says once, few, many or a class for expanded clones.

NA,TRBJ2-7,TRBV19,NA,TGTGCCAGCCGTTCTGGGCAGCGGCAAACCTACGAGCAGTACTTC,CASRSGQRQTYEQYF
TRBD2,TRBJ2-3,TRBV28,NA,TGTGCCAGCGGAAGACTAGCGGGCTTATCAGATACGCAGTATTTT,CASGRLAGLSDTQYF
NA,TRBJ1-1,TRBV11-2,NA,TGTGCCAGCAGCTTAGATCGGGAGGAGGGGGTGGCTTTCTTT,CASSLDREEGVAFF
NA,TRBJ2-3,TRBV7-9,NA,TGTGCCAGCAGCCAAAGGCTCTCAGATACGCAGTATTTT,CASSQRLSDTQYF
NA,TRBJ1-5,TRBV6-1,NA,TGTGCCAGCAGTGACAGGCGAAGGGAGCCCCAGCATTTT,CASSDRRREPQHF
NA,TRBJ1-6,TRBV6-2/TRBV6-3,NA,TGTGCCAGCAGTTACCCGACCTCACTAGGGTGGTATTCACCCCTCCACTTT,CASSYPTSLGWYSPLHF
NA,TRBJ2-7,TRBV7-2,NA,TGTGCCAGCAGCTTAAGTAGTCCCTACGAGCAGTACTTC,CASSLSSPYEQYF
NA,TRBJ1-5,TRBV28,NA,TGTGCCAGCAGTTTCGCCTTTCAGCCCCAGCATTTT,CASSFAFQPQHF
NA,TRBJ1-2,TRBV29-1,NA,TGCAGCGTTGCGGACAGCCTTTATGGCTACACCTTC,CSVADSLYGYTF
TRBD1,TRBJ2-2,TRBV27,NA,TGTGCCAGCAGTTTGCACAGGGGGCCCCGAGGGGGGGAGCTGTTTTTT,CASSLHRGPRGGELFF
NA,TRBJ1-3,TRBV6-5,NA,TGTGCCAGCAGTTCCCCGGCCTTTATGCGGAACACCATATATTTT,CASSSPAFMRNTIYF
TRBD2,TRBJ2-1,TRBV6-4,many,TGTGCCAGCAGTGGACTAGCGGGGGGCGATGAGCAGTTCTTC,CASSGLAGGDEQFF
TRBD1,TRBJ1-1,TRBV6-2/TRBV6-3,NA,TGTGCCAGCAGTTACACAATACAACAGGGGCGTCAGACTGAAGCTTTCTTT,CASSYTIQQGRQTEAFF
NA,TRBJ1-4,TRBV13,NA,TGTGCCAGCAGCTTAATGGGGACTGCAACTAATGAAAAACTGTTTTTT,CASSLMGTATNEKLFF
NA,TRBJ1-5,TRBV6-5,NA,TGTGCCAGTAAGAATGGGGGCGGCAATCAGCCCCAGCATTTT,CASKNGGGNQPQHF
NA,TRBJ1-6,TRBV7-9,NA,TGTGCCAGCAGAAGGACCGAGGGAAATTCACCCCTCCACTTT,CASRRTEGNSPLHF
NA,TRBJ1-1,TRBV27,NA,TGTGCCAGCAGTCTCGACCTAATGAACACTGAAGCTTTCTTT,CASSLDLMNTEAFF
NA,TRBJ1-1,TRBV5-4,NA,TGTGCCAGCCTTGACCGATTGAACGGTGAAGCTTTCTTT,CASLDRLNGEAFF
NA,TRBJ2-2,TRBV19,NA,TGTGCCAGTAGTATGGTGGGGGGAACCGGGGAGCTGTTTTTT,CASSMVGGTGELFF
NA,TRBJ2-7,TRBV5-1,many,TGCGCCAGCAGCCCGGAGGGATCGTCCTACGAGCAGTACTTC,CASSPEGSSYEQYF
NA,TRBJ1-2,TRBV29-1,NA,TGCAGCGTCGGCACACAGGAGAACTATGGCTACACCTTC,CSVGTQENYGYTF
NA,TRBJ1-3,TRBV15,NA,TGTGCCACCAGCAGAGGATCCTCTGGAAACACCATATATTTT,CATSRGSSGNTIYF
NA,TRBJ2-2,TRBV19,once,TGTGCCAGTAGTATGAACAATGGTCCCCCCACAAAGGAGCTGTTTTTT,CASSMNNGPPTKELFF
TRBD1,TRBJ1-1,TRBV7-8,few,TGTGCCAGCAGCTTAGATCTGGGACAGCTCGCTGAAGCTTTCTTT,CASSLDLGQLAEAFF
NA,TRBJ1-1,TRBV6-4,NA,TGTGCCAGCAGTGGAAGGGAGGGCACTGAAGCTTTCTTT,CASSGREGTEAFF
TRBD1,TRBJ2-5,TRBV5-1,NA,TGCGCCAGCAGCCGGACAGGGGGAGAAGAGACCCAGTACTTC,CASSRTGGEETQYF
TRBD2,TRBJ2-1,TRBV18,NA,TGTGCCAGCTCACCTGCCCCCGGGACTAGCGGGGTCAATGAGCAGTTCTTC,CASSPAPGTSGVNEQFF
NA,TRBJ1-1,TRBV7-2,NA,TGTGCCAGCAGCTTAATCGGCGGTGAAGCTTTCTTT,CASSLIGGEAFF
NA,TRBJ2-5,TRBV29-1,NA,TGCAGCTACAGGGGAGGGAAAATAGAGACCCAGTACTTC,CSYRGGKIETQYF
TRBD1,TRBJ1-5,TRBV6-5,NA,TGTGCCAGCAGGGGGACAGGGCTTAATCAGCCCCAGCATTTT,CASRGTGLNQPQHF
TRBD2,TRBJ2-1,TRBV24-1,NA,TGTGCCACCTCAGCGGGAGGCTACAATGAGCAGTTCTTC,CATSAGGYNEQFF
NA,TRBJ1-1,TRBV7-2,NA,TGTGCCAGCAGCCAGAGCCGGGGGACAGCTTTCTTT,CASSQSRGTAFF
TRBD1,TRBJ1-1,TRBV2,NA,TGTGCCAGCTCGAGACAGGGACCGAACACTGAAGCTTTCTTT,CASSRQGPNTEAFF
NA,TRBJ1-1,TRBV29-1,NA,TGCAGCGCCATGTCCTTTAACGGGGCCACTGAAGCTTTCTTT,CSAMSFNGATEAFF
NA,TRBJ1-6,TRBV7-2,NA,TGTGCCAGCAGCTTATCGGCCAGGGCCCGCTATAATTCACCCCTCCACTTT,CASSLSARARYNSPLHF
TRBD1,TRBJ1-3,TRBV5-6,few,TGTGCCAGCAGCTCTACACAGGGGGATCGAAACACCATATATTTT,CASSSTQGDRNTIYF
TRBD1,TRBJ2-6,TRBV27,NA,TGTGCCAGCAGAAGGGACAGGGGGGACTCTGGGGCCAACGTCCTGACTTTC,CASRRDRGDSGANVLTF
NA,TRBJ1-1,TRBV11-2,once,TGTGCCAGCAGCTTAGTGGAGGGAATGAACACTGAAGCTTTCTTT,CASSLVEGMNTEAFF
NA,TRBJ2-3,TRBV4-2,NA,TGTGCCAGCAGCCAAGAGAGGGGGGGGAGCACAGATACGCAGTATTTT,CASSQERGGSTDTQYF
TRBD1,TRBJ1-6,TRBV6-1,NA,TGTGCCAGCAGTGAGAGAGGCAGGGGGGAATATTCACCCCTCCACTTT,CASSERGRGEYSPLHF
NA,TRBJ1-5,TRBV7-2,NA,TGTGCCAGCAGCTCCGGAAGACAGGTAGATCAGCCCCAGCATTTT,CASSSGRQVDQPQHF
TRBD1,TRBJ2-7,TRBV28,NA,TGTGCCAGCAGTTCGGGGGACAGGAGATACGAGCAGTACTTC,CASSSGDRRYEQYF
NA,TRBJ2-7,TRBV12-3/TRBV12-4,NA,TGTGCCAGCAGCCGGACCCCAGTCGAGCAGTACTTC,CASSRTPVEQYF
NA,TRBJ1-4,TRBV19,many,TGTGCCAGTAGGCCCCCTGGGACTAATGAAAAACTGTTTTTT,CASRPPGTNEKLFF
TRBD1,TRBJ2-2,TRBV5-1,NA,TGCGCCAGCAGCCCAGGCCGGACAGGGGGCACCGGGGAGCTGTTTTTT,CASSPGRTGGTGELFF
NA,TRBJ1-5,TRBV29-1,once,TGCAGCGTTGGGCGGGAGAATCAGCCCCAGCATTTT,CSVGRENQPQHF
NA,TRBJ2-5,TRBV6-4,once,TGTGCCAGCAGTGACTGGGTGGAGACCCAGTACTTC,CASSDWVETQYF
NA,TRBJ2-1,TRBV6-6,NA,TGTGCCAGCAGTTCTCGGACCCACGAAGATGAGCAGTTCTTC,CASSSRTHEDEQFF